The 27 T cell receptor beta chains presented below share a single source sample, sequenced in a study of CD8 T cell repertoires and HIV-1 epitope variants. Method: immunoSEQ multiplex PCR; TCRdb's copy keeps in-frame clones and lacks some. The table records about 95,000 clones, around 75% of them present only once. Sequencing used uncultured baseline CD8+ T cells from peripheral blood mononuclear cells (PBMCs). These receptors came from a male donor with HIV.

The rearrangement uses TRBV6-5 and TRBJ1-5; D possibly corresponds to TRBD1 (5 bases). Germline CDR1 and CDR2: MNHEY and SVGAGI. The V and J ends lost 6 bases and 4 bases respectively, with 7 bases between them. This CDR3 comprises 12 residues. The CDR3 DNA sequence: TGTGCCAGCAGGGGGGGGAATCAGCCCCAGCATTTT. It encodes CASRGGNQPQHF.

This chain connects TRBV14 to TRBJ1-1; unclear D gene. V was clipped by 0 bases and J by 3 bases, with 5 bases between them. This CDR3 has 13 amino acids. The germline V gene has CDR1 SGHDN and CDR2 FVKESK. The CDR3 reads CASSQDSYTEAFF. The CDR3, as DNA: TGTGCCAGCAGCCAAGATAGTTACACTGAAGCTTTCTTT. Full variable domain (rest looked up from reference TRBV14 and TRBJ1-1): EAGVTQFPSHSVIEKGQTVTLRCDPISGHDNLYWYRRVMGKEIKFLLHFVKESKQDESGMPNNRFLAERTGGTYSTLKVQPAELEDSGVYFCASSQDSYTEAFFGQGTRLTVV.

The V and J genes are TRBV18 and TRBJ2-2; D remains unclear. V gave up 8 bases and J gave up 3 bases, with 13 bases separating them. This CDR3 region has 14 residues. Germline V lookup: CDR1 KGHSH, CDR2 LQKENI. Here the CDR3 DNA reads TGTGCCAGCATTCGTTCCCCCGACACCGGGGAGCTGTTTTTT. Protein product: CASIRSPDTGELFF.

This chain uses TRBV6-4 with TRBJ2-3; 8 bases map to TRBD1. Germline-derived CDR1 and CDR2 are MRHNA and SNTAGT. The CDR3 sequence is 17 residues long. Trimming at V came to 3 bases and at J to 3 bases, leaving 11 bases not matched to a gene. In nucleotides, the CDR3 is TGTGCCAGCAGTGAACCCAGGGGGCGGGTGCGGACAGATACGCAGTATTTT. Residues: CASSEPRGRVRTDTQYF.

The chain is built from TRBV5-1 and TRBJ2-6, with D perhaps matching TRBD1 (6 bases). Trimming left V 6 bases short and J 0 bases short, with 19 bases between. This CDR3 has 18 amino acids. Germline V gene sequence: CDR1 SGHRS, CDR2 YFSETQ. Here the CDR3 reads CASISGGQSNSGANVLTF. CDR3 coding DNA: TGCGCCAGCATCTCGGGCGGACAGTCGAACTCTGGGGCCAACGTCCTGACTTTC.

The chain combines TRBV5-1 with TRBJ2-3, with unresolved D. The CDR3 runs to 13 residues. Germline V gene sequence: CDR1 SGHRS, CDR2 YFSETQ. V was shortened by 3 bases and J by 3 bases, with 8 bases between the two germline ends. The CDR3 is CASSWDQTDTQYF. The CDR3 DNA reads TGCGCCAGCAGCTGGGATCAGACAGATACGCAGTATTTT.

J is TRBJ1-2 and V is TRBV19, with D perhaps matching TRBD1 (5 bases). Trimming cost V 5 bases and J 2 bases, with 9 bases left between them. In germline, CDR1 is LNHDA, CDR2 SQIVND (reference sequence). The CDR3 runs to 13 residues. The DNA for the CDR3 is TGTGCCAGTAGTGCCCGACAGAACTATGGCTACACCTTC. Amino acid sequence: CASSARQNYGYTF.

The chain recombines TRBV28 with TRBJ1-2, with 7 bases aligning to TRBD1. Per the germline V gene, CDR1 is MDHEN and CDR2 is SYDVKM. V was pared by 3 bases and J by 8 bases, with 6 bases of the junction left unmatched. The CDR3 length is 13 residues. The DNA for the CDR3 is TGTGCCAGCAGTTTCTCAACAGGGGACGGCTACACCTTC. This sequence encodes CASSFSTGDGYTF.

The J gene is TRBJ1-4, the V gene TRBV9, with D perhaps TRBD1 (6 bases). Germline V gene sequence: CDR1 SGDLS, CDR2 YYNGEE. V gave up 3 bases and J gave up 8 bases, with 17 bases separating them. The CDR3 sequence is 15 residues long. This CDR3 reads CASSEGGDKAEKLFF. The CDR3 region has the DNA TGTGCCAGCAGCGAGGGGGGTGACAAAGCAGAAAAACTGTTTTTT.

The chain couples TRBV27 to TRBJ1-2; the D is unclear. CDR1 and CDR2 (germline): MNHEY, SMNVEV (reference sequence). The CDR3 has 14 residues. V was cut by 0 bases and J by 4 bases, with 9 bases left in between. CDR3 DNA: TGTGCCAGCAGTTTATCTTGGGCAGGCTATGGCTACACCTTC. As protein: CASSLSWAGYGYTF.

This clone was recorded a few times. The chain carries TRBV25-1 and TRBJ2-1; 10 bases align to TRBD2. The CDR3 extends over 14 amino acids. CDR1 and CDR2 (germline): MGHDK, SYGVNS. The V and J ends lost 11 bases and 8 bases, in that order; junction bases with no gene match: 12. The CDR3 sequence is CAATASGSLHEQFF. CDR3 DNA: TGTGCCGCGACAGCTAGCGGGAGTTTGCATGAGCAGTTCTTC.

The CDR3, as DNA: TGTGCCAGCAGCCCCCTAAGGGCAGAGCAAACTAATGAAAAACTGTTTTTT. Residues: CASSPLRAEQTNEKLFF. The chain recombines TRBV7-9 with TRBJ1-4; D unclear. Germline CDR1 SEHNR, CDR2 FQNEAQ (reference sequence). V lost 5 bases and J 1 base, leaving 17 bases between the germline ends. The CDR3 is made up of 17 amino acids. Using reference TRBV7-9 and TRBJ1-4 for the parts outside the CDR3, the full variable domain is DTGVSQNPRHKITKRGQNVTFRCDPISEHNRLYWYRQTLGQGPEFLTYFQNEAQLEKSRLLSDRFSAERPKGSFSTLEIQRTEQGDSAMYLCASSPLRAEQTNEKLFFGSGTQLSVL.

The sample holds many counts of this clone. The V and J genes are TRBV28 and TRBJ1-2, with D possibly TRBD1 on 6 matching bases. V dropped 5 bases and J dropped 7 bases, with 26 bases sitting between them. The CDR3 covers 17 residues. Per the germline V gene, CDR1 is MDHEN and CDR2 is SYDVKM. DNA for the CDR3: TGTGCCAGCAGTCCCTCCCTAGTTCAAGGGGGAATTCGTGGCTACACCTTC. This gives the protein CASSPSLVQGGIRGYTF.

This chain connects TRBV5-1 to TRBJ2-2; D remains unclear. CDR3 length equals 12 residues. Germline V gene sequence: CDR1 SGHRS, CDR2 YFSETQ. V lost 2 bases to trimming and J lost 5 bases, with 4 bases between them. CDR3 DNA: TGCGCCAGCAGCTTTGATACCGGGGAGCTGTTTTTT. This sequence encodes CASSFDTGELFF.

The rearrangement joins TRBV7-9 to TRBJ2-1; a possible D gene is TRBD1 (5 bases). The CDR3 consists of 16 residues. V gave up 2 bases and J gave up 7 bases, with 18 bases separating them. Germline assignment: CDR1 SEHNR and CDR2 FQNEAQ (reference sequence). The chain's CDR3 is CASSLNDRSFGNEQFF. CDR3 in DNA: TGTGCCAGCAGCTTAAATGACAGAAGTTTCGGGAATGAGCAGTTCTTC.

This clone has only one observation. The chain carries TRBV9 and TRBJ2-7; D gene ambiguous. This CDR3 spans 13 amino acids. Trimming stripped 3 bases from V and 1 base from J, with 8 bases between. CDR1 and CDR2 from the germline V gene are SGDLS and YYNGEE. The CDR3 nucleotides read TGTGCCAGCAGCGCGCCCGAGTCCTACGAGCAGTACTTC. The encoded protein is CASSAPESYEQYF.

This clone was observed a handful of times. V usage is TRBV4-2 and J usage is TRBJ2-3; D may correspond to TRBD1 or TRBD2 (5 bases each). V lost 0 bases and J 2 bases, leaving 15 bases between the germline ends. Germline CDR1 reads LGHNA; CDR2 reads YNFKEQ. This CDR3 has 17 amino acids. The CDR3 sequence: CASSQDPGTVLTDTQYF. The CDR3 DNA follows: TGTGCCAGCAGCCAAGATCCCGGGACGGTACTCACAGATACGCAGTATTTT.

This chain connects TRBV9 to TRBJ2-1; 13 nucleotides line up with TRBD2. The junction had 6 bases not matched to a gene; V was cut back by 0 bases and J by 6 bases. The CDR3 has 17 amino acids. Per germline, CDR1 SGDLS and CDR2 YYNGEE. The CDR3 spells CASSVVGGTSGINEQFF. CDR3 in DNA: TGTGCCAGCAGCGTAGTAGGGGGGACTAGCGGGATCAATGAGCAGTTCTTC. The full variable domain, rest sourced from reference TRBV9 and TRBJ2-1, is DSGVTQTPKHLITATGQRVTLRCSPRSGDLSVYWYQQSLDQGLQFLIQYYNGEERAKGNILERFSAQQFPDLHSELNLSSLELGDSALYFCASSVVGGTSGINEQFFGPGTRLTVL.

V gene TRBV27 combines with J gene TRBJ1-5; D gene unclear. The CDR3 totals 13 residues. V was pared by 7 bases and J by 1 base, with 8 bases between. Germline CDR1 and CDR2: MNHEY and SMNVEV (reference sequence). The CDR3 loop is CASTADSNQPQHF. The CDR3 DNA reads TGTGCCAGCACCGCGGACAGCAATCAGCCCCAGCATTTT.

V gene TRBV5-1 combines with J gene TRBJ2-1; D ambiguous. The CDR3 has 14 amino acids. The V and J ends lost 0 bases and 10 bases respectively, with 14 bases between them. Germline values: CDR1 SGHRS, CDR2 YFSETQ. In DNA, the CDR3 is TGCGCCAGCAGCTTGGGTAGTGGAATGAGAGAGCAGTTCTTC. Encoded protein: CASSLGSGMREQFF.

The chain employs TRBV13 and TRBJ1-3; 7 nucleotides match TRBD1. This CDR3 is 15 amino acids long. Trimming cost V 1 base and J 1 base; bases outside gene matches: 1. CDR1 and CDR2 from the germline V gene are PRHDT and FYEKMQ (reference sequence). In DNA, the CDR3 is TGTGCCAGCAGCTTAGACAGGGGATCTGGAAACACCATATATTTT. Protein sequence: CASSLDRGSGNTIYF.

This clone was picked up a small number of times. The chain carries TRBV2 and TRBJ2-5; D remains ambiguous. Germline CDR1 and CDR2: SNHLY and FYNNEI. Trimming removed 5 bases from V and 5 bases from J, with 12 bases in between. The CDR3 runs 13 residues. In nucleotides, the CDR3 is TGTGCCAGCAGTAGGGATTTAGGGGAGACCCAGTACTTC. Residues: CASSRDLGETQYF. Full variable domain (missing parts from reference TRBV2 and TRBJ2-5): EPEVTQTPSHQVTQMGQEVILRCVPISNHLYFYWYRQILGQKVEFLVSFYNNEISEKSEIFDDQFSVERPDGSNFTLKIRSTKLEDSAMYFCASSRDLGETQYFGPGTRLLVL.

V usage is TRBV15 and J usage is TRBJ1-5; 8 positions agree with TRBD1. With 5 bases clipped from V and 3 bases from J, the junction kept 12 bases outside the gene matches. This CDR3 has 17 residues. Germline CDR1 LNHNV, CDR2 YYDKDF (reference sequence). CDR3 in DNA: TGTGCCACCAGCCAATCGTTCAGGGGGCGGTTCAATCAGCCCCAGCATTTT. Its translation is CATSQSFRGRFNQPQHF.

The chain is built from TRBV28 and TRBJ1-2; D gene ambiguous. Trimming took 3 bases from V and 4 from J, leaving 6 bases between them. This CDR3 has 12 amino acids. Germline V gives CDR1 MDHEN, CDR2 SYDVKM. CDR3 region: CASSFASYGYTF. The CDR3 coding sequence is TGTGCCAGCAGTTTCGCCTCCTATGGCTACACCTTC.

This clone is deemed medium-sized (0.01 to 0.1%). J is TRBJ2-3 and V is TRBV27, with 9 nucleotides matching TRBD2. Germline V CDR1 and CDR2: MNHEY, SMNVEV (reference sequence). The V segment lost 4 bases and the J segment 2 bases; nucleotides outside the gene matches: 10. This CDR3 has 17 residues. The chain's CDR3 is CASSSTSTSGDTDTQYF. The CDR3 DNA is TGTGCCAGCAGTTCTACATCGACTAGCGGAGACACAGATACGCAGTATTTT.

The genes are TRBV30 and TRBJ1-1; D possibly corresponds to TRBD1 (6 bases). V was cut by 4 bases and J by 4 bases, with 19 bases left in between. Germline V gene lookup returns CDR1 GTSNPN and CDR2 SVGIG (reference sequence). CDR3 length equals 15 residues. The CDR3, as DNA: TGTGCCTGGAATATAGGCAGGGGAACGGGCACTGAAGCTTTCTTT. Encoded protein: CAWNIGRGTGTEAFF.

The table lists this clone with a few counts. The chain joins TRBV28 to TRBJ2-7; D possibly matches TRBD1 or TRBD2 (5 bases each). Trimming cost V 3 bases and J 0 bases, with 12 bases left between them. The CDR3 spans 15 residues. Germline-derived CDR1 and CDR2 are MDHEN and SYDVKM. CDR3 protein: CASSFTGADSYEQYF. As DNA, the CDR3 is TGTGCCAGCAGTTTTACCGGGGCCGACTCCTACGAGCAGTACTTC. The full variable domain, completed using reference TRBV28 and TRBJ2-7, is DVKVTQSSRYLVKRTGEKVFLECVQDMDHENMFWYRQDPGLGLRLIYFSYDVKMKEKGDIPEGYSVSREKKERFSLILESASTNQTSMYLCASSFTGADSYEQYFGPGTRLTVT.